This record looks at one TCR beta chain sequence and its context. Authors' analysis steps: Reference gene primer amplification gave nucleated cell count estimates. Some clones are missing from TCRdb's copy, which holds only in-frame ones; the method was immunoSEQ multiplex PCR. The V and J calls and clone size come from that table; D and trimming were worked out from the DNA. This table has some 170,000 clones, around four fifths appearing once. This record belongs to a study of blood T cell repertoires in COVID-19. In the study overall: COVID-19 samples, acute and convalescent, were from the United States, Italy and Spain. T cells, B-cell-depleted T cells, or PBMCs supplied cDNA or gDNA.

The clonotype originates from a woman aged 40 to 50 with COVID-19, enrolled during active disease. The sequenced sample was peripheral blood.

The CDR3 reads CSARDSPKAFF. The DNA for the CDR3 is TGCAGTGCTAGAGATTCCCCCAAAGCTTTCTTT. This chain connects TRBV20-1 to TRBJ1-1; no clear D gene. The germline gives CDR1 DFQATT, CDR2 SNEGSKA (reference sequence). V was pared by 0 bases and J by 9 bases, with 8 bases between. The CDR3 runs 11 residues.